Reported below is one T cell receptor beta chain. CDR1 is SNHLY and CDR2 is FYNNEI in the germline V gene. The CDR3 length is 15 residues. V was pared by 7 bases and J by 3 bases, with 8 bases of the junction left unmatched. The data are from a study of blood T cell repertoires in COVID-19. On the study more broadly: There were acute and convalescent COVID-19 samples, and they came from the United States, Italy and Spain. Sample material is recorded as cDNA or gDNA derived from T cells, B-cell-depleted T cells, or PBMCs.

Profiling relied on immunoSEQ multiplex PCR, and the TCRdb table lists in-frame clones only, not all of them. The repertoire holds roughly 100,000 clones, with 69% as singletons. J is TRBJ2-1 and V is TRBV2; 8 bases fit TRBD2. The sequence was collected from a man aged 80 or over with acute or convalescent COVID-19. Specimen: peripheral blood. The CDR3 coding sequence is TGTGCCAGCATGCGCGAGCGGGAGCTCTACAATGAGCAGTTCTTC. Translation gives CASMRERELYNEQFF.